Listed here is a single TCR beta chain. Its antigen is unidentified. Other DNA sequences in this sample translate to the same CDR3. The sample originates from a study of shared clonotypes between healthy human individuals. Study observations and caveats: Some clonotypes were shared by all four sorted-subset donors, while others were not shared. The non-shared ones had lower generation probabilities than the shared ones.

Sequenced by immunoSEQ multiplex PCR; TCRdb stores in-frame clones only, minus some. The sample consists of 2 million to 3 million clones, under 95% of them appearing once. Everyone who donated was a Caucasian adult who lived in Nashville, Tennessee. CD45RA-negative memory and CD45RA+ naive subsets were split from the CD4+ cells. The sequence was collected from a man aged 18 to 35 in good health. Some clones in this sample may be carry-over from other donors' samples. Input material: naive CD4+ T cells from PBMCs. Subset noted: CD45RA+ positively selected.

The CDR3 sequence: CASSYSSKGYGYTF. The CDR3 DNA sequence: TGTGCCAGCAGTTACAGTAGTAAGGGATATGGCTACACCTTC. The chain is built from TRBV6-5 and TRBJ1-2; D ambiguous. The CDR3 length is 14 residues. Trimming cost V 2 bases and J 5 bases, with 12 bases left between them. Germline CDR1 is MNHEY and CDR2 is SVGAGI.